Listed below are T cell receptor beta chains from one sample, sequenced in a study of OX40 agonist ivuxolimab in advanced cancers. Using immunoSEQ multiplex PCR, the repertoire was profiled, and TCRdb retains in-frame clones only, with some absent. The sample contains about 52,000 clones, 90% to 95% of which appear only once. Specimen: CD4+ or CD8+ T cells sorted from blood, collected in a trial of the OX40 agonist ivuxolimab. The receptor source for this set is an adult with an advanced solid tumor such as melanoma, head and neck, liver or kidney cancer. CDR3s include the opening cysteine and the closing phenylalanine or tryptophan. Each record gives: D gene, clone size, V gene, J gene, CDR3 protein, CDR3 DNA. The D gene is left open where the match is weak. Rows give clone size only sometimes, using once, few, many, or a class for an expanded clone.

>TRBD1|NA|TRBV9|TRBJ1-3
CASSAGTGGFSGNTIYF
TGTGCCAGCAGCGCCGGGACAGGGGGGTTCTCTGGAAACACCATATATTTT
>NA|NA|TRBV30|TRBJ2-1
CAWGLDSSSYNEQFF
TGTGCCTGGGGTTTGGACAGCAGCTCCTACAATGAGCAGTTCTTC
>NA|NA|TRBV5-1|TRBJ2-2
CASSLDSGRTGELFF
TGCGCCAGCAGCTTGGATTCGGGTCGAACCGGGGAGCTGTTTTTT
>NA|NA|TRBV9|TRBJ2-7
CASSSSRDRAYEQYF
TGTGCCAGCAGCTCATCGAGGGACCGAGCCTACGAGCAGTACTTC
>NA|NA|TRBV19|TRBJ2-1
CASSITYNEQFF
TGTGCCAGTAGTATAACCTACAATGAGCAGTTCTTC
>NA|NA|TRBV4-3|TRBJ1-1
CASGAKREGDTEAFF
TGCGCCAGCGGAGCCAAGCGGGAGGGAGACACTGAAGCTTTCTTT
>NA|NA|TRBV10-1|TRBJ2-1
CASIIPSPDEQFF
TGCGCCAGCATAATTCCCAGTCCCGATGAGCAGTTCTTC
>TRBD1|NA|TRBV6-1|TRBJ2-2
CASSWTGQNTGELFF
TGTGCCAGCAGCTGGACAGGTCAGAACACCGGGGAGCTGTTTTTT
>NA|NA|TRBV19|TRBJ1-2
CASSPGGQTGYTF
TGTGCCAGTAGTCCGGGGGGGCAGACTGGCTACACCTTC
>NA|NA|TRBV29-1|TRBJ2-1
CSVVSVSPNEQFF
TGCAGCGTTGTTTCGGTATCGCCTAATGAGCAGTTCTTC
>TRBD1|NA|TRBV11-2|TRBJ2-7
CASSLMVRQGTGNYEQYF
TGTGCCAGCAGCTTAATGGTTCGACAAGGGACAGGGAACTACGAGCAGTACTTC
>NA|NA|TRBV28|TRBJ1-1
CATRIQGSFGTEAFF
TGTGCCACCCGAATCCAGGGTTCTTTCGGGACTGAAGCTTTCTTT
>TRBD2|NA|TRBV27|TRBJ2-1
CASSWASGGNEQFF
TGTGCCAGCAGTTGGGCTAGCGGGGGCAATGAGCAGTTCTTC
>NA|NA|TRBV4-1|TRBJ2-7
CASSQDSPTSYEQYF
TGCGCCAGCAGCCAAGATAGCCCGACCTCCTACGAGCAGTACTTC
>NA|once|TRBV4-1|TRBJ2-1
CASSQQALSYNEQFF
TGCGCCAGCAGCCAACAGGCGCTCTCCTACAATGAGCAGTTCTTC
>TRBD1|NA|TRBV7-8|TRBJ1-2
CASSLYGQGGYGYTF
TGTGCCAGCAGCCTATACGGACAGGGAGGCTATGGCTACACCTTC